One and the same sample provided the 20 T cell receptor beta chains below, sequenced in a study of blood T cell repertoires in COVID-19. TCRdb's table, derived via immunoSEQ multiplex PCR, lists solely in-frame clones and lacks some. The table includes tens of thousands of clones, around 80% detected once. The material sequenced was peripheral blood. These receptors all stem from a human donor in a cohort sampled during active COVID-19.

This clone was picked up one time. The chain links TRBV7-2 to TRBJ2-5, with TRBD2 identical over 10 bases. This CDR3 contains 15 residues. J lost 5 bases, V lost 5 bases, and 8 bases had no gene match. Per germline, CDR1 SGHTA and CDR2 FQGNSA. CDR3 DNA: TGTGCCAGCAGCCAAAGCGGGAGGGCCGAGGAGACCCAGTACTTC. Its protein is CASSQSGRAEETQYF.

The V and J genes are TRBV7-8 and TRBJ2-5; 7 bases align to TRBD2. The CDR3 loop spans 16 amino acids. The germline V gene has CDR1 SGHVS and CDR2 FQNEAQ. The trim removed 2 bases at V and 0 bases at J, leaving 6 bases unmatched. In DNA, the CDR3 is TGTGCCAGCAGCTTATCACTAGCGTCGTACCAAGAGACCCAGTACTTC. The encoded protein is CASSLSLASYQETQYF.

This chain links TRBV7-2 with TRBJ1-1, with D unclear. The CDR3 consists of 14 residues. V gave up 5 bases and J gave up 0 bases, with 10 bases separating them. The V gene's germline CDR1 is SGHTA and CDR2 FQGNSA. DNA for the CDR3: TGTGCCAGCAGCCCAAACTTCATGAACACTGAAGCTTTCTTT. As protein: CASSPNFMNTEAFF.

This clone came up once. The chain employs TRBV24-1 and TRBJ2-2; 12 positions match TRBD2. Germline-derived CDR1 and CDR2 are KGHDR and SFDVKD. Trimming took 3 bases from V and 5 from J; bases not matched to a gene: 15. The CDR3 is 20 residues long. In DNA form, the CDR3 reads TGTGCCACCAGTGATACAGCGCGACTAGCGGGAGATCCAATTACCGGGGAGCTGTTTTTT. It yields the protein CATSDTARLAGDPITGELFF.

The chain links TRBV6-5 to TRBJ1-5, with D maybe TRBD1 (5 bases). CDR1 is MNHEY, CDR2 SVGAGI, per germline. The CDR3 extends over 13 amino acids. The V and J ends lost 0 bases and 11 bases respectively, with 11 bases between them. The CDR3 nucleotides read TGTGCCAGCAGTTACTCTAGGGAAGGGGCCCAGCATTTT. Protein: CASSYSREGAQHF.

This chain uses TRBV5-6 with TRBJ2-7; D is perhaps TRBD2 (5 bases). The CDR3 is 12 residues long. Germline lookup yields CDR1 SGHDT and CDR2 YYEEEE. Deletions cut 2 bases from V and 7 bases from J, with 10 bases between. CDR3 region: CASSFPTGEQYF. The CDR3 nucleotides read TGTGCCAGCAGCTTCCCGACGGGGGAGCAGTACTTC.

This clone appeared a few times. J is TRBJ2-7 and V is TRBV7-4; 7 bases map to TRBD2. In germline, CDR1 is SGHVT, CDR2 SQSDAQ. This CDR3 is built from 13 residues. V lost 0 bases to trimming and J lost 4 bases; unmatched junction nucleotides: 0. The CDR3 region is CASSLAGGYEQYF. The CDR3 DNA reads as TGTGCCAGCAGCTTAGCGGGAGGGTACGAGCAGTACTTC. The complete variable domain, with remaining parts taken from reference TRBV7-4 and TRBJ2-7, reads GAGVSQSPRYKVAKRGRDVALRCDSISGHVTLYWYRQTLGQGSEVLTYSQSDAQRDKSGRPSGRFSAERPERSVSTLKIQRTEQGDSAVYLCASSLAGGYEQYFGPGTRLTVT.

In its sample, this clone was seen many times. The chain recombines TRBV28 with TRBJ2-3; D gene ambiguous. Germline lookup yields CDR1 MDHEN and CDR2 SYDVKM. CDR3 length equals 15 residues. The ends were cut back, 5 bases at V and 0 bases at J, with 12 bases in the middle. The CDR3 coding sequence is TGTGCCAGCAGTCCTCAGGCGCCTAGCACAGATACGCAGTATTTT. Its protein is CASSPQAPSTDTQYF. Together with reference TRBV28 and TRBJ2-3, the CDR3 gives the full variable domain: DVKVTQSSRYLVKRTGEKVFLECVQDMDHENMFWYRQDPGLGLRLIYFSYDVKMKEKGDIPEGYSVSREKKERFSLILESASTNQTSMYLCASSPQAPSTDTQYFGPGTRLTVL.

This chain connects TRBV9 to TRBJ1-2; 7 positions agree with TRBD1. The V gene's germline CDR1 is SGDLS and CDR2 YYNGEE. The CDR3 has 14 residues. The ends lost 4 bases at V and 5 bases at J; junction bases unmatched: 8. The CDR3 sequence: CASSSRDSPYGYTF. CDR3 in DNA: TGTGCCAGCAGCTCCCGGGACAGCCCTTATGGCTACACCTTC.

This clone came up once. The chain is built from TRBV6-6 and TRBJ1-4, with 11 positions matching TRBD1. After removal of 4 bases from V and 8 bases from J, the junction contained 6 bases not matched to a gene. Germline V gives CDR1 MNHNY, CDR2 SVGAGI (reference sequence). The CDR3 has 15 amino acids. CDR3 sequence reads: CASSLSGTGGEKLFF. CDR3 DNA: TGTGCCAGCAGTTTGAGCGGGACAGGGGGAGAAAAACTGTTTTTT.

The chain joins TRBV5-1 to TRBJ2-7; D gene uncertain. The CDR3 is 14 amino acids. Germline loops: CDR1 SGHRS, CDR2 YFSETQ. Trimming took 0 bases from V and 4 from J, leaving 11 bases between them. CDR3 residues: CASSLDLSGYEQYF. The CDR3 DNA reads TGCGCCAGCAGCTTGGATTTGTCAGGTTACGAGCAGTACTTC. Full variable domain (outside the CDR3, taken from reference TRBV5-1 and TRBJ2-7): KAGVTQTPRYLIKTRGQQVTLSCSPISGHRSVSWYQQTPGQGLQFLFEYFSETQRNKGNFPGRFSGRQFSNSRSEMNVSTLELGDSALYLCASSLDLSGYEQYFGPGTRLTVT.

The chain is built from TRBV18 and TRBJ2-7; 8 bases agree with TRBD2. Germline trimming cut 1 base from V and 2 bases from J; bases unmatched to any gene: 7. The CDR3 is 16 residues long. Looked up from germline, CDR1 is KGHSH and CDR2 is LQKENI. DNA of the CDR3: TGTGCCAGCTCACCACGAGTAGCGGGGTCAACCTACGAGCAGTACTTC. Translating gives CASSPRVAGSTYEQYF.

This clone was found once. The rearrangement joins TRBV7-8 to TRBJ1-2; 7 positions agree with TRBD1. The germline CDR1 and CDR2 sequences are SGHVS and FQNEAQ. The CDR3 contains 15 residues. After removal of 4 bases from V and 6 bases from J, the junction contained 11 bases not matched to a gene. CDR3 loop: CASSSYTGTVDGYTF. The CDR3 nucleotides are TGTGCCAGCAGCTCCTACACTGGGACAGTCGATGGCTACACCTTC.

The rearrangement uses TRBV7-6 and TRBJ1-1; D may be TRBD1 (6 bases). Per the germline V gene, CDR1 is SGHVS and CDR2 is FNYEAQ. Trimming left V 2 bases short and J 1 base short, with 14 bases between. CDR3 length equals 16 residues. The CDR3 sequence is CASSLRPGARNTEAFF. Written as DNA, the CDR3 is TGTGCCAGCAGCTTACGTCCAGGGGCGCGGAACACTGAAGCTTTCTTT.

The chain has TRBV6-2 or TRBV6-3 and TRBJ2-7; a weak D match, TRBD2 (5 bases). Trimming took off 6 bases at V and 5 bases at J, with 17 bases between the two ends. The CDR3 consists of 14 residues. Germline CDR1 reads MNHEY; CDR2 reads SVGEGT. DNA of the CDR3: TGTGCCAGCAGCCAACTACTAGAAGACCACGAGCAGTACTTC. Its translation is CASSQLLEDHEQYF.

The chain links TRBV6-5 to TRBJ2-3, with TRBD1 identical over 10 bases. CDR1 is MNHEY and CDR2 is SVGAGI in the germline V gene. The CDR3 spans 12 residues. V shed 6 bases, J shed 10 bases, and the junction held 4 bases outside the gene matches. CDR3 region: CASSLGTGAQYF. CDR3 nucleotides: TGTGCCAGCAGCCTAGGGACAGGGGCGCAGTATTTT.

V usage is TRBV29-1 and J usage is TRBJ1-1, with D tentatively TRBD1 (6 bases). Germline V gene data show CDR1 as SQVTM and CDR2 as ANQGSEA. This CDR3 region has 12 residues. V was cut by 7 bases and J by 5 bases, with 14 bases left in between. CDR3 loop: CSDGRGLTEAFF. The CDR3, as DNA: TGCAGCGATGGCAGGGGATTGACTGAAGCTTTCTTT.

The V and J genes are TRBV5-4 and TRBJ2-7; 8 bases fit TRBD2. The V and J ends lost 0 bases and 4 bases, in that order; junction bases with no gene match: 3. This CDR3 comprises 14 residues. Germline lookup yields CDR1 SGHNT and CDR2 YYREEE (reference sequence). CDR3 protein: CASSLGLAPYEQYF. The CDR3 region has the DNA TGTGCCAGCAGCTTGGGACTAGCGCCATACGAGCAGTACTTC.

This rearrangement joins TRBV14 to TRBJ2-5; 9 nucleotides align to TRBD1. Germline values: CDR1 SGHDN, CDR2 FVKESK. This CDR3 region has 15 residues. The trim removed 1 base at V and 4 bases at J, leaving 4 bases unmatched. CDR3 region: CASSQATGGVETQYF. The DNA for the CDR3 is TGTGCCAGCAGCCAAGCGACAGGGGGAGTAGAGACCCAGTACTTC. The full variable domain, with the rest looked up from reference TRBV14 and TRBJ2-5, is EAGVTQFPSHSVIEKGQTVTLRCDPISGHDNLYWYRRVMGKEIKFLLHFVKESKQDESGMPNNRFLAERTGGTYSTLKVQPAELEDSGVYFCASSQATGGVETQYFGPGTRLLVL.

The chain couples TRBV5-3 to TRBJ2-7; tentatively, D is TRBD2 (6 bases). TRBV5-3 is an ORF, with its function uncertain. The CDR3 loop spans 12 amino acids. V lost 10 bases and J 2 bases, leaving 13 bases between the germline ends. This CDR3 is CAWGDPTYEQYF. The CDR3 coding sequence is TGTGCCTGGGGGGACCCGACCTACGAGCAGTACTTC.